The sample holds one count of the clone carrying this TCR beta chain. Using a J-beta primer mix together with a sample-barcoded 5' primer, a second PCR was run for roughly 7 to 12 cycles. Via MiXCR, TCRdb re-called the 5' RACE reads, giving one row per CDR3 protein. In the table there are roughly 830,000 distinct CDR3 sequences, approximately 59% of which are singletons. This sample stems from a study of blood T cells in healthy people across ages. CDR1 DFQATT and CDR2 SNEGSKA come from the germline V gene (reference sequence). The ends were cut back, 2 bases at V and 4 bases at J, with 10 bases in the middle. This CDR3 has 13 amino acids.

The sequence was obtained from a man in his thirties or forties in good health. Sequencing input: blood. The J gene is TRBJ2-3, the V gene TRBV20-1, with a weak D call TRBD1 (5 bases). CDR3 loop: CSARQGTPDTQYF. The CDR3 nucleotides read TGCAGTGCTAGACAGGGAACTCCAGATACGCAGTATTTT.